Listed below are T cell receptor beta chains from one sample, sequenced in a study of cytomegalovirus exposure and HLA in healthy donors. Assay used: immunoSEQ multiplex PCR; TCRdb lists only in-frame clones, some missing. In the table there are 150,000 to 200,000 clones, roughly 84% of which are singletons. What was sequenced was PBMCs. The receptors stem from a man aged 18 to 35 in good health and CMV-seronegative. Both conserved end residues are part of each CDR3. Each record gives: V gene, J gene, D gene, clone size, CDR3 protein, CDR3 DNA. The D gene is left open where the match is weak. The size field is filled for only some rows; it gives once, few, many or a size class.

>TRBV7-8|TRBJ1-1|-|few
CASSQGTAEAFF
TGTGCCAGCAGCCAGGGCACTGCTGAAGCTTTCTTT
>TRBV4-1|TRBJ2-6|-|-
CASSTYGANVLTF
TGCGCCAGTTCGACATATGGGGCCAACGTCCTGACTTTC
>TRBV11-2|TRBJ2-1|TRBD1|-
CASSLMGDRVVYNEQFF
TGTGCCAGCAGCTTAATGGGGGACAGGGTGGTGTACAATGAGCAGTTCTTC
>TRBV7-9|TRBJ2-5|-|-
CSSSLSWAGDRETQYF
TGTTCCAGCAGCTTATCCTGGGCAGGCGATAGGGAGACCCAGTACTTC
>TRBV5-1|TRBJ1-6|TRBD1|-
CASSLGSRQGVGGPGSYNSPLHF
TGCGCCAGCAGCCTTGGATCTCGGCAGGGGGTAGGAGGTCCTGGCTCCTATAATTCACCCCTCCACTTT
>TRBV25-1|TRBJ1-4|TRBD1|-
CASSEPGTGPLEEKLFF
TGTGCCAGCAGTGAACCCGGGACAGGCCCTTTAGAGGAAAAACTGTTTTTT
>TRBV7-8|TRBJ2-7|-|-
CASSFGDSYEQYF
TGTGCCAGCAGCTTCGGGGACTCCTACGAGCAGTACTTC
>TRBV30|TRBJ2-1|TRBD2|-
CAWRPGGVYEQFF
TGTGCCTGGAGGCCGGGGGGGGTTTATGAGCAGTTCTTC
>TRBV28|TRBJ2-7|TRBD2|-
CASSFPGTSAAYEQYF
TGTGCCAGCAGTTTCCCGGGGACTAGCGCAGCGTACGAGCAGTACTTC
>TRBV2|TRBJ1-1|-|-
CASSGQFRTWGRGF
TGTGCCAGCAGTGGACAGTTCCGAACTTGGGGGAGGGGCTTT
>TRBV28|TRBJ2-6|TRBD1|-
CAITTGKAGANGLTF
TGTGCCATCACGACAGGGAAGGCTGGGGCCAACGGCCTGACTTTC
>TRBV25-1|TRBJ1-4|-|-
CASSEVGGTGKLFF
TGTGCCAGCAGTGAAGTTGGGGGCACAGGAAAACTGTTTTTT
>TRBV7-9|TRBJ2-2|-|-
CASSTGGPYGGETGELFF
TGTGCCAGCAGCACCGGGGGGCCCTACGGAGGTGAAACCGGGGAGCTGTTTTTT
>TRBV27|TRBJ1-1|-|-
CASSFRPGDTEAFF
TGTGCCAGCAGTTTTCGGCCAGGGGACACTGAAGCTTTCTTT
>TRBV7-6|TRBJ2-7|-|-
CASSPGATPEQYF
TGTGCCAGCAGCCCTGGGGCAACCCCCGAGCAGTACTTC
>TRBV7-9|TRBJ2-7|-|-
CASSLGPRSSYEQYF
TGTGCCAGCAGCTTAGGTCCGAGAAGCTCCTACGAGCAGTACTTC
>TRBV28|TRBJ1-4|-|-
CASSARGQINEKLFF
TGTGCCAGCAGTGCCCGCGGACAGATAAATGAAAAACTGTTTTTT
>TRBV5-1|TRBJ1-6|-|-
CASSPDSPSSYNSPLHF
TGCGCCAGCAGCCCGGACTCCCCGAGCTCCTATAATTCACCCCTCCACTTT
>TRBV27|TRBJ2-3|-|few
CASSWSVLDTQYF
TGTGCCAGCAGTTGGTCGGTTTTAGATACGCAGTATTTT
>TRBV5-1|TRBJ1-2|-|-
CASSLTDFRDYGYTF
TGCGCCAGCAGCTTGACTGATTTCCGAGACTATGGCTACACCTTC
>TRBV6-1|TRBJ1-5|-|-
CASRRRQPEEPQHF
TGTGCCAGCAGGCGGCGACAGCCCGAAGAGCCCCAGCATTTT
>TRBV15|TRBJ1-5|TRBD1|-
CATSRDKQGAGQPQHF
TGTGCCACCAGCAGAGATAAACAGGGGGCAGGGCAGCCCCAGCATTTT
>TRBV5-6|TRBJ2-7|TRBD2|-
CASATGGVSYEQYF
TGTGCCAGCGCCACGGGGGGAGTAAGTTACGAGCAGTACTTC
>TRBV11-3|TRBJ2-1|TRBD2|once
CASSGAGTSGRWDEQFF
TGTGCCAGCAGCGGGGCTGGGACTAGCGGGAGGTGGGATGAGCAGTTCTTC